This TCR beta chain was recovered during a study of cytomegalovirus exposure and HLA in healthy donors. Germline assignment: CDR1 LNHNV and CDR2 YYDKDF (reference sequence). V was cut by 1 base and J by 4 bases, with 17 bases left in between. CDR3 length: 16 amino acids. Vbeta (60) and Jbeta (13) primers were used in the PCR. Clones were sequenced by immunoSEQ multiplex PCR, and TCRdb holds only the in-frame ones, with some missing. The sample has about 140,000 clones; approximately 82% are singletons. The sample was PBMCs. The chain uses TRBV15 and TRBJ2-7, with a weak D call TRBD1 (6 bases). The TCR comes from a man younger than 45 in good health and CMV-seropositive. The CDR3 loop reads CATSRVTGTKRYEQYF. The CDR3 bases are TGTGCCACCAGCAGAGTGACCGGGACAAAAAGATACGAGCAGTACTTC.